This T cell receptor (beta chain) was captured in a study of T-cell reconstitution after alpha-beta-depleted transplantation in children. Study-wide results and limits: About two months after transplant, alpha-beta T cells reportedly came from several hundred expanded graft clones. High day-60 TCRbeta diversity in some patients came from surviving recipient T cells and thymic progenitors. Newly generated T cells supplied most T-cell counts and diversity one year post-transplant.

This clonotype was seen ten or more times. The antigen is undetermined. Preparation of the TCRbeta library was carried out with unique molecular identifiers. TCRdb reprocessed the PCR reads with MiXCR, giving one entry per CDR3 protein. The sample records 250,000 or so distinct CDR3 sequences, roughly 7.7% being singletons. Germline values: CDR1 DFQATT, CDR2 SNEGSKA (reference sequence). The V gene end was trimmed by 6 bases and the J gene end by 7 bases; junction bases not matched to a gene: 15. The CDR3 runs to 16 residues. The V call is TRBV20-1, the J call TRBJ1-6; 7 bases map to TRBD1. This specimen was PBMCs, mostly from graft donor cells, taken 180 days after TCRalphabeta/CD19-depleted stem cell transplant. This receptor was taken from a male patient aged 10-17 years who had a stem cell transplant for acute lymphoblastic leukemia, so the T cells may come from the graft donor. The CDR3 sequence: CSAGNRGSIGNSPLHF. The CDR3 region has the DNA TGCAGTGCGGGGAACAGGGGCTCGATAGGAAATTCACCCCTCCACTTT.